The entry below gives a single TCR beta chain sequence along with its context. Its antigen is still unknown. These data come from a study of naive and memory T cell subsets. Findings and limits, study-wide: Possibly reflecting memory cells re-expressing CD45RA, a few larger clonotypes occurred in naive repertoires, especially CD8.

The CDR3 covers 17 residues. Germline V gene lookup returns CDR1 SGHRS and CDR2 YFSETQ. J gave up 5 bases and V 1 base, and 12 bases lay outside the gene matches. Both TRBC1 and TRBC2 were covered by a beta constant-region primer of two equimolar oligonucleotides. Four rounds of PCR amplified the ligated cDNA using nested alpha and beta constant-region primers plus SP2. TCRdb re-called the UMI-ligation and nested PCR reads with MiXCR, one entry per CDR3 protein. Of over 130,000 distinct CDR3 sequences in the sample, approximately 20% were seen once. The V and J genes are TRBV5-1 and TRBJ2-7; 10 nucleotides match TRBD2. Sequencing was done on a sample of naive CD8+ T cells from blood. The TCR was taken from a human donor in good health. In DNA form, the CDR3 reads TGCGCCAGCAGCTTGCGGTCTAGCGGGAGTCTAAAGGACGAGCAGTACTTC. Protein: CASSLRSSGSLKDEQYF.